The following is a TCR beta chain sequence with its context. Study processing details: Nucleated cell number was recorded as an estimate derived from reference gene primer amplification. Generated by immunoSEQ multiplex PCR, the TCRdb table keeps only in-frame clones and is missing some. Clone size and the V and J calls come from that table; the DNA yielded D and trimming. This sample has 250,000 to 400,000 clones; roughly 88% occur once, and the top ten carry under 3%. The sample comes from a study of blood T cell repertoires in COVID-19. Trimming removed 3 bases from V and 3 bases from J; junction bases left unmatched: 9. The CDR3 has 16 residues. The germline CDR1 and CDR2 sequences are SGHRS and YFSETQ.

Material: peripheral blood. The rearrangement links TRBV5-1 to TRBJ1-1, with TRBD1 matching 9 bases. This TCR came from a woman in her 30s with COVID-19, enrolled during active disease. This CDR3 reads CASSSGQGSWDTEAFF. The CDR3 DNA reads TGCGCCAGCAGCTCAGGACAGGGGTCGTGGGACACTGAAGCTTTCTTT.